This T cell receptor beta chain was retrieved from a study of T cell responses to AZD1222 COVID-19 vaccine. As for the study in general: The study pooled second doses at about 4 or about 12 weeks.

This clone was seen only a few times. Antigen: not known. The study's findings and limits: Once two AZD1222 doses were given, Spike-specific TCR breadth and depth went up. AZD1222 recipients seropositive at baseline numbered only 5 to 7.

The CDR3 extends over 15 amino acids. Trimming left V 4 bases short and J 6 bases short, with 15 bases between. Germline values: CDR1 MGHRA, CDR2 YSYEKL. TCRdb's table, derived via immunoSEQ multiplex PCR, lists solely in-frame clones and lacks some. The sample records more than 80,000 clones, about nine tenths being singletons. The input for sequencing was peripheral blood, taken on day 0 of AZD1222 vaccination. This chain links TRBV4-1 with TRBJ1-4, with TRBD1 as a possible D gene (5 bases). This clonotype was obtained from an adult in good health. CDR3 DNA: TGCGCCAGCAGCCTACAGACAGCTCGGTATGAAAAACTGTTTTTT. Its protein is CASSLQTARYEKLFF.